Listed below are T cell receptor beta chains from one sample, sequenced in a study of blood T cells in healthy people across ages. TCRdb ran MiXCR on the 5' RACE reads and lists one entry per CDR3 protein. The repertoire includes roughly 900,000 distinct CDR3 sequences, around 28% of them detected once, and 15% to 20% sits in the top ten. Sequencing input: blood. These receptors came from a woman of 80 years or more in good health. Both conserved end residues are part of each CDR3.

j_call,v_call,cdr3_aa
TRBJ1-2,TRBV28,CASSFGRDRVAGGYTF
TRBJ1-1,TRBV6-5,CASSYRQNTEAFF
TRBJ2-3,TRBV20-1,CSAKDPGQGNTDTQYF
TRBJ2-2,TRBV6-6,CASSSISGGSNTGELFF
TRBJ2-1,TRBV6-1,CASSARRGGNNEQFF
TRBJ1-1,TRBV5-1,CASSPQSHRGAEAFF
TRBJ2-7,TRBV21-1,CASSVRQVWLPEIYEQYF
NA,TRBV12-3/TRBV12-4,CASRPGTSGAINEQYF
TRBJ1-1,TRBV11-2,CASSRVVGSNTEAFF
TRBJ2-7,TRBV12-3/TRBV12-4,CAQYYYEQYF
TRBJ2-1,TRBV7-3,CASSLTGQGHEQFF
TRBJ2-5,TRBV7-9,CASSLGGFREGAQETQYF
TRBJ1-5,TRBV6-1,CASSPTGARSNQPQHF
TRBJ1-2,TRBV5-1,CASSLWGQTDGYTF
TRBJ2-1,TRBV6-4,CASSELAGSGNEQFF
TRBJ2-7,TRBV5-1,CASSSSGQTYEQYF
TRBJ1-4,TRBV2,CASRPGTANEKLFF
TRBJ2-3,TRBV5-1,CASSSGPESTDTQYF
TRBJ2-1,TRBV7-2,CASSLKGVGFNEQFF
TRBJ1-2,TRBV4-1,CASKGMTVHGYTF
TRBJ2-1,TRBV2,CASRGPGLAGGGQFF
TRBJ2-5,TRBV12-3/TRBV12-4,CASTVSPRETQYF
TRBJ1-4,TRBV4-3,CASSQDRKEKLFF
TRBJ1-2,TRBV7-9,CASSSGTGQGYTF
TRBJ2-5,TRBV2,CASRDGTSGDQHPYF
TRBJ2-3,TRBV12-3/TRBV12-4,CASSSARVLYPQYF
TRBJ2-1,TRBV2,CASRPFLSSYNEQFF
TRBJ2-1,TRBV9,CASSVWTGEGEQVF
TRBJ2-3,TRBV6-1,CASSERANSRTDTQYF
TRBJ1-5,TRBV28,CASSFLGQGSSNQPRHF
TRBJ2-7,TRBV12-3/TRBV12-4,CASSLRYGIEQYF
NA,TRBV4-3,CASSSSSSGYNEQYF
TRBJ2-7,TRBV20-1,CSAPWGGRSIEQYF
TRBJ2-6,TRBV5-4,CASSLARQLFGANVLTF
TRBJ1-1,TRBV11-2,CASSPTTYTEAFF
TRBJ2-5,TRBV6-2/TRBV6-3,CASSYKRGRGEQYF
TRBJ2-7,TRBV28,CASSPGELSSYEQYF
TRBJ2-1,TRBV4-3,CASSQGGTGSKSNEQFF
TRBJ1-2,TRBV2,CASSEAWTGSGYTF
TRBJ2-7,TRBV7-2,CASSMGQGIREQYF
TRBJ1-2,TRBV7-9,CASSFSGIGYTF
TRBJ1-1,TRBV10-3,CAIREGQVNTEAFF
TRBJ2-3,TRBV7-2,CASSPNQVVLADTQYF
TRBJ1-5,TRBV2,CASSERQGPQPQHF
TRBJ2-7,TRBV21-1,CASSLKSGGRPPYEQYF
TRBJ2-3,TRBV29-1,CSVEGQSTDTQYF
TRBJ2-1,TRBV27,CASSGSRVLYNEQFF
TRBJ1-2,TRBV7-9,CASSLDGTDYGYTF
TRBJ2-2,TRBV6-2/TRBV6-3,CASSYSAVTGELFF